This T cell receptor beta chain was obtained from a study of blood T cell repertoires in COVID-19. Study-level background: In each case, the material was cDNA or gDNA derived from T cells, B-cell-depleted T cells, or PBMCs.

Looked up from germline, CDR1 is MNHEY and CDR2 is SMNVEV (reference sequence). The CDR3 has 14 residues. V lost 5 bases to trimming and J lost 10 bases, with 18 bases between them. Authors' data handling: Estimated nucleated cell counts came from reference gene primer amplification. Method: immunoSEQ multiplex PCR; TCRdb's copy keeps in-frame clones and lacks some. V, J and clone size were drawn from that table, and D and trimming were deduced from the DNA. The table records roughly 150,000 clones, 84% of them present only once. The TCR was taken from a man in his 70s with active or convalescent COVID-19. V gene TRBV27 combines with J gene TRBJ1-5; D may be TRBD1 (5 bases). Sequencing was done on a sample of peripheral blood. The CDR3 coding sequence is TGTGCCAGCAGTCCACGGACATTAAGGGAACCCCAGCATTTT. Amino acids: CASSPRTLREPQHF.